A selection of T cell receptor beta chains follows, all from one sample in a study of CD8 T cells in Susac syndrome. TCRdb itself ran the immunoSEQ multiplex PCR reads through MiXCR, one entry per CDR3 protein. Of a few hundred thousand distinct CDR3 sequences in the sample, 95% were seen once. The sample taken for sequencing was CD4+ T cells from PBMCs. The receptors were sampled from a human donor with multiple sclerosis. The CDR3 runs from the conserved cysteine through the conserved F or W. A D gene is named only where the DNA matches it firmly. Size is omitted from some rows. Given values are once, few, many or a class for expanded clones.

TRBV29-1	NA	TRBJ2-2	NA	TGCAGCGTTGGAGACTCAACGAACACCGGGGAGCTGTTTTTT	CSVGDSTNTGELFF
TRBV30	NA	TRBJ2-2	once	TGTGCCTGGAGTGTCGGACACCCCACCGGGGAGCTGTTTTTT	CAWSVGHPTGELFF
TRBV2	NA	TRBJ1-5	NA	TGTGCCAGCAGTGGGACACTCAATCAGCCCCAGCATTTT	CASSGTLNQPQHF
TRBV29-1	TRBD1	TRBJ2-1	NA	TGCAGCGCTGGGGACAGGTCCTACAATGAGCAGTTCTTC	CSAGDRSYNEQFF
TRBV20-1	TRBD2	TRBJ2-5	NA	TGCAGTGCTAGAGATTCGCGACTAGCGGGGTACCAAGAGACCCAGTACTTC	CSARDSRLAGYQETQYF
TRBV29-1	TRBD2	TRBJ2-1	NA	TGCAGCGTTGGGCCTAGCGGGGATAATGAGCAGTTCTTC	CSVGPSGDNEQFF
TRBV29-1	TRBD1	TRBJ1-1	NA	TGCAGCGCAAATACAGGGGAAGAGAACACTGAAGCTTTCTTT	CSANTGEENTEAFF
TRBV6-6	NA	TRBJ1-2	once	TGTGCCAGCAGCCCAGGCCGGAGCCCTAACTATGGCTACACCTTC	CASSPGRSPNYGYTF
TRBV12-3/TRBV12-4	NA	TRBJ2-1	once	TGTGCCAGCACGCCACGGGCGGAGTACAATGAGCAGTTCTTC	CASTPRAEYNEQFF
TRBV30	NA	TRBJ2-6	NA	TGTGCCTGCTTAATTTCCTCTGGGGCCAACGTCCTGACTTTC	CACLISSGANVLTF
TRBV13	NA	TRBJ2-3	once	TGTGCCAGCAGCTCCCCGCACGGGGGCACAGATACGCAGTATTTT	CASSSPHGGTDTQYF
TRBV29-1	NA	TRBJ1-4	NA	TGCAGCGTTGTACCTTCTTTGGGTGAAAAACTGTTTTTT	CSVVPSLGEKLFF
TRBV30	NA	TRBJ2-3	NA	TGTGCCTGGAGTGTACGGTGGGCCCCGGAGGATATGCAGTATTTT	CAWSVRWAPEDMQYF
TRBV29-1	TRBD1	TRBJ2-7	few	TGCAGCGTTGGGGACAGGGTCTACGAGCAGTACTTC	CSVGDRVYEQYF
TRBV7-9	NA	TRBJ1-2	NA	TGTGCCAGCAGCACGACGGAGATTTGGGATGGCTACACCTTC	CASSTTEIWDGYTF
TRBV5-1	NA	TRBJ1-5	NA	TGCGCCAGCAGCTTGGAACAGGGCCTTAATCAGCCCCAGCATTTT	CASSLEQGLNQPQHF
TRBV19	NA	TRBJ2-7	NA	TGTGCCAGTAGTCCCCCGGCGCCGTTCTACGAGCAGTACTTC	CASSPPAPFYEQYF
TRBV3-1	NA	TRBJ2-1	NA	TGTGCCAGCAGCCAAATCTACAATGAGCAGTTCTTC	CASSQIYNEQFF
TRBV12-3/TRBV12-4	NA	TRBJ1-1	NA	TGTGCCAGCAGTCCACAGGGAGGGAGCGCTGAAGCTTTCTTT	CASSPQGGSAEAFF
TRBV7-9	NA	TRBJ1-5	NA	TGTGCCAGCAGCGAAGGGGGGGCCGGTGGGCCCCAGCATTTT	CASSEGGAGGPQHF
TRBV29-1	NA	TRBJ2-1	NA	TGCAGCGTTCGGGTCAGGGGATGGGGTGAGCAGTTCTTC	CSVRVRGWGEQFF
TRBV2	TRBD1	TRBJ1-1	NA	TGTGCCAGCAGTGGGGACAGTGACACTGAAGCTTTCTTT	CASSGDSDTEAFF
TRBV30	NA	TRBJ1-2	NA	TGTGCCTGGAGTATTGACCCCGGGGCTGGCTACACCTTC	CAWSIDPGAGYTF
TRBV30	TRBD1	TRBJ1-2	NA	TGTGCCTGGACTGCCCAACCCGACAGGGCGACTAACTATGGCTACACCTTC	CAWTAQPDRATNYGYTF
TRBV5-1	NA	TRBJ1-2	few	TGCGCCAGCAGCTTGGATGCAACAGGGTACGGCTACACCTTC	CASSLDATGYGYTF
TRBV3-1	TRBD2	TRBJ2-1	NA	TGTGCCAGCAGCCCCTCTAGCGGGGGTTACAATGAGCAGTTCTTC	CASSPSSGGYNEQFF
TRBV12-3/TRBV12-4	TRBD1	TRBJ2-7	NA	TGTGCCAGCAGTCCAGGGGACAGGGCAGGCCACGAGCAGTACTTC	CASSPGDRAGHEQYF
TRBV29-1	TRBD1	TRBJ1-1	NA	TGCAGCGTCCACAGGGGTGACACTGAAGCTTTCTTT	CSVHRGDTEAFF
TRBV12-3/TRBV12-4	TRBD2	TRBJ2-5	NA	TGTGCCAGCAGTCCTGGACCGACTAGCGGGTGGTACCAAGAGACCCAGTACTTC	CASSPGPTSGWYQETQYF
TRBV29-1	NA	TRBJ2-7	NA	TGCAGCGTACAAATAGGGGGGAATTCCTACGAGCAGTACTTC	CSVQIGGNSYEQYF
TRBV20-1	TRBD2	TRBJ2-1	once	TGCAGTGGACTAGCGAATTACAATGAGCAGTTCTTC	CSGLANYNEQFF
TRBV10-3	TRBD1	TRBJ1-5	NA	TGTGCCATCAGTAACAGGGGCAGGGATCAGCCCCAGCATTTT	CAISNRGRDQPQHF
TRBV30	NA	TRBJ2-5	NA	TGTGCCTGGAATTCTTGGAGGGAGACCCAGTACTTC	CAWNSWRETQYF
TRBV20-1	TRBD2	TRBJ2-1	few	TGCAGTGTCCTAGCGGGGGGAGGGAATGAGCAGTTCTTC	CSVLAGGGNEQFF
TRBV6-5	NA	TRBJ2-2	once	TGTGCCAGCAGACGCAAGGTAGCCGGGGAGCTGTTTTTT	CASRRKVAGELFF
TRBV7-9	NA	TRBJ1-2	NA	TGTGCCAGCAGCTTGGAGCCGACGGGCGGCTACACCTTC	CASSLEPTGGYTF
TRBV30	NA	TRBJ2-3	NA	TGTGCCTGGAGTTTGTACGGTTCTAGCACAGATACGCAGTATTTT	CAWSLYGSSTDTQYF
TRBV12-3/TRBV12-4	NA	TRBJ2-5	NA	TGTGCCAGCAGTTTGAGACGGATAGAGACCCAGTACTTC	CASSLRRIETQYF
TRBV30	NA	TRBJ2-1	NA	TGTGCCTGGAGGGACATAACATCCTACAATGAGCAGTTCTTC	CAWRDITSYNEQFF
TRBV7-6	NA	TRBJ2-7	NA	TGTGCCAGCAGCTTACAGGGTACCCACGAGCAGTACTTC	CASSLQGTHEQYF